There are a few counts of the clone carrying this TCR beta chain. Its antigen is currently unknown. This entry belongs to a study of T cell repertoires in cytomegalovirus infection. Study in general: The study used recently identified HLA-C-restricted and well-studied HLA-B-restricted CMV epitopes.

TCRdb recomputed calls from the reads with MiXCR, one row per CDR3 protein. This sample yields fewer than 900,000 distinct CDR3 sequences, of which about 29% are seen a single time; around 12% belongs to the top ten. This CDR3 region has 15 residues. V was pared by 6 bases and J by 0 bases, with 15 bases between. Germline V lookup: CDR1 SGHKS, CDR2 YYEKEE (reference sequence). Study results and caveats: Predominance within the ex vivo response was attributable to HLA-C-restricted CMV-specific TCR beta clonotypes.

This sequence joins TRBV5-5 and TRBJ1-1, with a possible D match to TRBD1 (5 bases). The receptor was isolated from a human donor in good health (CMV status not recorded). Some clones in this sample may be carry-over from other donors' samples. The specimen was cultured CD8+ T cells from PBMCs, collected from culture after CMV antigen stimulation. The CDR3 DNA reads TGTGCCAGCACCCTTGCCTCGGGGCTGAACACTGAAGCTTTCTTT. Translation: CASTLASGLNTEAFF.